This is a list of T cell receptor beta chains from one sample in a study of cytomegalovirus exposure and HLA in healthy donors. This table comes from immunoSEQ multiplex PCR, and its TCRdb copy is limited to in-frame clones, with some not included. The sample gives approximately 150,000 clones, roughly 80% of which show up once; about 4.3% is in the top ten. The sample consisted of PBMCs. These receptors came from a woman between 35 and 50 years old in good health and CMV-seropositive. Each CDR3 is given with its conserved first and last residue. Fields, in order: clone size, J gene, V gene, D gene, CDR3 DNA, CDR3 protein. A D gene is named only where the DNA matches it firmly. Only some rows state a clone size, as once, few, many or a class for expanded clones.

.,TRBJ1-1,TRBV6-6,.,TGTGCCAGCAGACAGGGAGAAGCTTTCTTT,CASRQGEAFF
.,TRBJ1-3,TRBV5-4,.,TGTGCCAGCAGCTTACAGAGCTCTGGAAACACCATATATTTT,CASSLQSSGNTIYF
.,TRBJ1-1,TRBV7-2,.,TGTGCCAGCAGCTTAGGGCAGACGAGGACTGAAGCTTTCTTT,CASSLGQTRTEAFF
.,TRBJ2-7,TRBV28,TRBD1,TGTGCCAGCAGTTTAGGGACAGCTCCCTACGAGCAGTACTTC,CASSLGTAPYEQYF
.,TRBJ2-3,TRBV2,TRBD2,TGTGCCAGCAGAGGACAGAACCTAGCGGGAGTTAGCTCGGGAGATACGCAGTATTTT,CASRGQNLAGVSSGDTQYF
.,TRBJ2-7,TRBV30,.,TGTGCCTGGGACTCATTGACTCGCCGAGGCGAGCAGTACTTC,CAWDSLTRRGEQYF
.,TRBJ2-6,TRBV15,.,TGTGCCACCAGCAGAAACCGGGACACACCCTTAGTCGGTGGGGCCAACGTCCTGACTTTC,CATSRNRDTPLVGGANVLTF
once,TRBJ2-3,TRBV7-2,TRBD2,TGTGCCAGCAGCTTTCCAGCGGGAGAATCGGATACGCAGTATTTT,CASSFPAGESDTQYF
.,TRBJ1-5,TRBV5-6,.,TGTGCCAGCAGCTTGTTTACTTACAGGAATAGCAATCAGCCCCAGCATTTT,CASSLFTYRNSNQPQHF
.,TRBJ1-6,TRBV30,.,TGTGCCTCCTTGGGAGTGGCGACAAATTCACCCCTCCACTTT,CASLGVATNSPLHF
.,TRBJ1-5,TRBV27,.,TGTGCCAGCAGTTTTAGGCAGGGGTATCAGCCCCAGCATTTT,CASSFRQGYQPQHF
.,TRBJ1-1,TRBV28,TRBD1,TGTGCCAGCGGGGCGACAGGGCCTTTCACCTCGAACACTGAAGCTTTCTTT,CASGATGPFTSNTEAFF
.,TRBJ1-4,TRBV28,.,TGTGCCAGCAGTCCGCGTGGGGAGCCTAATGAAAAACTGTTTTTT,CASSPRGEPNEKLFF
.,TRBJ1-5,TRBV19,.,TGTGCCAGTAGCTCCCGGGACAAATATAGCAATCAGCCCCAGCATTTT,CASSSRDKYSNQPQHF
few,TRBJ2-1,TRBV20-1,.,TGCAGTGCGAATGAGTACAATGAGCAGTTCTTC,CSANEYNEQFF
.,TRBJ2-5,TRBV7-2,.,TGTGCCAGCAGCCCGGAGTCCAGGGGGGCCACGATTGAAGAGACCCAGTACTTC,CASSPESRGATIEETQYF
few,TRBJ2-3,TRBV6-1,TRBD2,TGTGCCAGCAGTGACGCGGGGGGCGGCTCAGATACGCAGTATTTT,CASSDAGGGSDTQYF
.,TRBJ1-2,TRBV6-5,.,TGTGCCAGCAGTTACCCACAGGGAAATGGCTACACCTTC,CASSYPQGNGYTF
few,TRBJ2-1,TRBV9,TRBD2,TGTGCCAGCAGCCTCCAGGGACTAGCGGCCTACAATGAGCAGTTCTTC,CASSLQGLAAYNEQFF
.,TRBJ2-7,TRBV27,.,TGTGCCAGCAGTTTATTTGCCGTGCCCGGACAGCTCAGCTCCTACGAGCAGTACTTC,CASSLFAVPGQLSSYEQYF
.,TRBJ2-2,TRBV7-3,.,TGTGCCAGCAGCTTCTCCAGGGGCCATGCACCGGGAGAGCTGTTTTTT,CASSFSRGHAPGELFF
.,TRBJ1-2,TRBV29-1,TRBD1,TGCAGCGCACCGGGACAGGGCATCTATGGCTACACCTTC,CSAPGQGIYGYTF
.,TRBJ2-7,TRBV19,TRBD2,TGTGCCAGTAGTATGACTAGCGGGTACGAGCAGTACTTC,CASSMTSGYEQYF
.,TRBJ1-2,TRBV9,.,TGTGCCAGCAGTCGGATATTTTCAAGGTGGGGAGCTAACTATGGCTACACCTTC,CASSRIFSRWGANYGYTF